These T cell receptor beta chains were read from a single sample in a study of metastatic and nonmetastatic thyroid tumors. TCRdb used MiXCR to call clones anew from the PCR reads. Of 20,000 to 25,000 clones listed, 15% to 20% are singletons. The specimen was blood. These receptors all stem from a male donor with papillary thyroid cancer or a benign thyroid nodule (not recorded which). Some clones in this sample may be carry-over from other donors' samples. Both conserved end residues are part of each CDR3. D genes are given only for firm matches. Clone size appears in some rows only: once, few, many, or a class for an expanded clone.

few	TRBV27	TRBJ1-1	.	CASKWGGSTEAFF	TGTGCCAGCAAGTGGGGCGGTAGTACTGAAGCTTTCTTT
many	TRBV3-1	TRBJ2-7	.	CASSSRDLDSYEQYF	TGTGCCAGCAGCTCCCGGGACTTGGACTCCTACGAGCAGTACTTC
few	TRBV6-1	TRBJ1-2	TRBD1	CASSPRTGSGPYGYTF	TGTGCCAGCAGCCCCAGGACAGGGTCAGGGCCCTATGGCTACACCTTC
many	TRBV12-5	TRBJ2-5	TRBD2	CASAPTSGQETQYF	TGTGCTAGTGCCCCTACTAGCGGCCAAGAGACCCAGTACTTC
many	TRBV10-2	TRBJ2-7	TRBD1	CASSRDRGYEQYF	TGCGCCAGCAGTAGGGACAGGGGCTACGAGCAGTACTTC
.	TRBV12-3/TRBV12-4	TRBJ2-3	TRBD1	CASGILTGVETDTQYF	TGTGCCAGCGGGATCTTGACAGGGGTGGAGACAGATACGCAGTATTTT
.	TRBV6-2/TRBV6-3	TRBJ2-7	.	CASSYSGEIHGAYEQHF	TGTGCCAGCAGTTACTCTGGCGAGATACATGGGGCCTACGAGCAGCACTTC
many	TRBV7-8	TRBJ2-3	.	CASSPNPGETSTDTQYF	TGTGCCAGCAGCCCCAACCCCGGTGAGACTAGCACAGATACGCAGTATTTT
.	TRBV6-5	TRBJ2-7	TRBD2	CASSYTASTSGAYEQYF	TGTGCCAGCAGTTACACGGCCTCGACTAGCGGTGCCTACGAGCAGTACTTC
many	TRBV20-1	TRBJ1-5	.	CSASRGESSNQPQHF	TGCAGTGCTAGCAGGGGAGAGAGTAGCAATCAGCCCCAGCATTTT
.	TRBV5-4	TRBJ2-3	TRBD2	CASSSGLAGANTDTQYF	TGTGCCAGCAGCTCGGGACTAGCGGGGGCTAACACAGATACGCAGTATTTT
.	TRBV5-5	TRBJ2-7	.	CASSLGADPYEQYF	TGTGCCAGCAGCTTGGGAGCGGATCCGTACGAGCAGTACTTC
many	TRBV7-8	TRBJ2-2	TRBD1	CASSRRDSSTGELFF	TGTGCCAGCAGCCGAAGGGACAGTTCTACCGGGGAGCTGTTTTTT
many	TRBV28	TRBJ1-3	TRBD1	CASRFGQGVRNTIYF	TGTGCCAGCAGATTTGGACAGGGGGTTAGAAACACCATATATTTT
.	TRBV5-4	TRBJ2-6	.	CASSLFLWGGTSGANVLTF	TGTGCCAGCAGCCTGTTCTTATGGGGAGGGACATCTGGGGCCAACGTCCTGACTTTC
.	TRBV2	TRBJ1-1	.	CASPHPGEAFF	TGTGCCAGCCCCCATCCAGGTGAAGCTTTCTTT
many	TRBV20-1	TRBJ2-5	TRBD1	CSAGQGIETQYF	TGCAGTGCGGGACAGGGAATCGAGACCCAGTACTTC
few	TRBV6-1	TRBJ2-3	.	CASSVIKHTDTQYF	TGTGCCAGCAGTGTGATAAAACACACAGATACGCAGTATTTT
many	TRBV2	TRBJ2-2	.	CASSGQNTGELFF	TGTGCCAGCAGTGGGCAGAACACCGGGGAGCTGTTTTTT
.	TRBV12-3/TRBV12-4	TRBJ1-5	.	CASSGGGNQPQHF	TGTGCCAGCAGCGGGGGCGGAAATCAGCCCCAGCATTTT
many	TRBV18	TRBJ1-2	.	CASSPTNGLSGYTF	TGTGCCAGCTCACCCACGAACGGCCTGAGTGGCTACACCTTC
many	TRBV9	TRBJ1-1	.	CASSVAPGRHTEAFF	TGTGCCAGCAGCGTAGCCCCAGGCCGTCACACTGAAGCTTTCTTT
.	TRBV6-1	TRBJ2-7	.	CASTLQGGHSYEQYF	TGTGCCAGCACTCTACAGGGTGGTCACTCCTACGAGCAGTACTTC
few	TRBV28	TRBJ1-2	.	CASSWGHSYGYTF	TGTGCCAGCAGTTGGGGACACAGCTATGGCTACACCTTC
many	TRBV5-1	TRBJ2-7	.	CASGSDSYYEQYF	TGCGCCAGCGGATCCGACAGTTACTACGAGCAGTACTTC
.	TRBV5-1	TRBJ2-3	.	CASSLASLRTQYF	TGCGCCAGCAGCTTGGCAAGTCTGAGGACGCAGTATTTT
many	TRBV5-1	TRBJ2-1	.	CASSLSKVYNEQFF	TGCGCCAGCAGCTTGAGTAAGGTTTACAATGAGCAGTTCTTC
.	TRBV10-2	TRBJ1-5	.	CASSDDSQTFNQPQHF	TGCGCCAGCAGTGACGACAGTCAAACTTTCAATCAGCCCCAGCATTTT
medium-sized	TRBV28	TRBJ2-7	.	CASSPSGSYEQYF	TGTGCCAGCAGCCCTTCAGGGTCCTACGAGCAGTACTTC
many	TRBV6-1	TRBJ1-2	.	CASSDLSGEGGYTF	TGTGCCAGCAGTGACCTCTCAGGGGAAGGTGGCTACACCTTC
many	TRBV7-3	TRBJ1-4	TRBD1	CASSQGQNEKLFF	TGTGCCAGCAGCCAGGGACAGAATGAAAAACTGTTTTTT
many	TRBV4-1	TRBJ1-6	.	CASSQDGRVDSPLHF	TGCGCCAGCAGCCAAGACGGTCGCGTGGACTCACCCCTCCACTTT
medium-sized	TRBV6-1	TRBJ1-2	.	CASSDPGLTGYGYTF	TGTGCCAGCAGTGACCCCGGCTTAACAGGGTACGGCTACACCTTC
medium-sized	TRBV28	TRBJ1-6	.	CASSLLGSPLHF	TGTGCCAGCAGTTTGTTAGGTTCACCCCTCCACTTT
many	TRBV12-3/TRBV12-4	TRBJ1-2	.	CASSFRGDGYTF	TGTGCCAGCAGTTTCCGTGGGGATGGCTACACCTTC
many	TRBV9	TRBJ2-2	TRBD1	CASTTGNAGELFF	TGTGCCAGCACGACAGGGAACGCCGGGGAGCTGTTTTTT
medium-sized	TRBV10-1	TRBJ2-7	.	CASSAQVRSEQYF	TGCGCCAGCAGTGCGCAGGTTCGGAGCGAGCAGTACTTC
few	TRBV5-4	TRBJ1-3	.	CASSTDAGNTIYF	TGTGCCAGCAGCACCGACGCTGGAAACACCATATATTTT
many	TRBV27	TRBJ2-3	TRBD2	CASSLGGGGTDTQYF	TGTGCCAGCTCCCTTGGGGGGGGTGGGACAGATACGCAGTATTTT
.	TRBV3-1	TRBJ1-3	TRBD1	CASSPETGGAGNTIYF	TGTGCCAGCAGCCCCGAGACAGGGGGCGCGGGAAACACCATATATTTT
many	TRBV15	TRBJ1-2	.	CATSRGARVDNYGYTF	TGTGCCACCAGCAGAGGCGCCAGGGTTGACAACTATGGCTACACCTTC
medium-sized	TRBV6-1	TRBJ2-1	TRBD2	CASSESGGSYNEQFF	TGTGCCAGCAGTGAAAGCGGGGGCTCCTACAATGAGCAGTTCTTC
few	TRBV6-1	TRBJ1-5	.	CAGTSGQGNQPQHF	TGTGCCGGCACCTCGGGGCAGGGCAATCAGCCCCAGCATTTT